Described below is a single T cell receptor (beta chain) sequence and its context. Mismatch with germline at one junction end may stem from a read error. The same CDR3 is also encoded by other DNA sequences in this sample. These data originate in a study of blood T cell repertoires in COVID-19. Sequencing used immunoSEQ multiplex PCR; TCRdb keeps in-frame clones, though not all of them. The top ten clones hold approximately 3% of a sample with 250,000 or so clones, roughly 90% of them seen once. CDR3 length: 15 residues. CDR1 LGHNA and CDR2 YNFKEQ come from the germline V gene. The sequenced sample consisted of PBMCs or T cells enriched from blood (not recorded which). The genes are TRBV4-2 and TRBJ2-7; 11 bases align to TRBD1. The source of this sequence is a man between 40 and 49 years old who had been exposed to COVID-19. The CDR3 spells CASSPLGGQGVEQYF. The DNA for the CDR3 is TGTGCCAGCAGCCCCTTGGGGGGACAGGGGGTCGAGCAGTATTTC.